A single TCR beta chain is shown here with its context. Its binding antigen is unknown. CDR1 is given as SGHDT and CDR2 as YYEEEE, both from the germline V gene. The CDR3 goes from the cysteine to the phenylalanine over 14 residues. The DNA sequence is not available. From each donor, an approximately 2.5 ml peripheral blood sample was collected into PAXgene tubes and stored at -80 degrees C. Total RNA was isolated from whole blood with the PAXgene blood miRNA kit on an automated QIAcube, without T cell sorting. Peripheral blood from monozygotic twin pairs, either concordant or discordant for inflammatory bowel disease, underwent deep TCRalpha and TCRbeta repertoire profiling that used unique molecular barcoding. Smoking habits were recorded for all twin pairs, with individuals classified as current, former or never smokers. This entry belongs to a study of monozygotic twins with inflammatory bowel disease (dated by TCRdb to between 2019 and 2020). The study in broad terms: The full study comprised around 28 monozygotic twin pairs: nine German pairs (four IBD-concordant, five IBD-discordant) and 19 IBD-discordant Danish pairs. The search for disease-associated traits relied mainly on comparing IBD patients with their genetically identical healthy co-twins within discordant pairs. Each individual had, on average, about 151 000 unique TCRalpha sequences and 181 000 unique TCRbeta sequences available for analysis.

The paper as a whole reports these results and caveats: The results gave no support for a single strong signal or clonotype linked to IBD. IBD patients had lower TCRbeta repertoire diversity, measured by the inverse Simpson index, than their healthy co-twins. No difference in repertoire similarity was observed between concordant and discordant twins, possibly owing to limited statistical power. Fewer clonotypes were shared with other individuals by IBD patients than by healthy twins, most markedly in patients showing signs of disease activity. Differing immunosuppressive treatments among patients may have added background noise and inter-individual variability to the repertoires. The analysis was unable to tell apart different T cell subtypes.

The method was 5' RACE. The input for every TCR library was roughly 3.5 ug of total RNA. cDNA was synthesized with SMARTScribe reverse transcriptase in eight separate reactions per sample. Unique molecular identifiers containing a 6-nucleotide sample barcode were introduced through template switching during cDNA synthesis. TCRalpha and TCRbeta cDNA was amplified by two nested PCRs of 16 and 9 cycles, with bead purification after each PCR. Before amplification, the cDNA was treated with uracil DNA-glycosylase and purified using the QIAquick PCR purification kit. The second PCR added Illumina TruSeq-compatible adapters along with sample-specific barcodes. Library quality and concentration were assessed using TapeStation and Qubit, and about 5 ng of each library was pooled. Sequencing of pooled libraries was carried out on an Illumina HiSeq2500 single-index Rapid Run using 2 x 100 bp reads and custom sequencing primers. In the source study's methods: MiGEC version 1.2.6 was used for UMI-based consensus assembly to correct PCR and sequencing errors. MiXCR version 2.1.1 was used to carry out V(D)J alignment, clonotype assembly and CDR3 extraction. To normalise gene usage, clonotype sharing and MAIT/NKT TCR abundance, the analysis used the top 1000, 10 000 and 20 000 clonotypes per sample. After downsampling to 27 000 UMIs, diversity was calculated as the inverse Simpson index using the vegan R package. Paired Mann-Whitney U tests on discordant twin pairs were used, with Benjamini-Hochberg multiple-testing correction. TCRdb reprocessed the reads, reporting each CDR3 protein sequence once and no DNA. V and J calls and clone size were set by TCRdb, not the authors. The sample table records 350,000 to 550,000 distinct CDR3 sequences. The ten largest clones take up 2% to 2.5% of the sample.

Specimen: blood. The chain uses TRBV5-6 and TRBJ1-6; checking the TCRdb D call of TRBD1 is not possible without DNA. This clonotype originated in a human donor with ulcerative colitis or Crohn's disease, or a healthy co-twin of an affected twin (not recorded which). The CDR3 is CASSLEGDNSPLHF.